This TCR beta chain appears in the sequencing data of a study of T cells in Graves' hyperthyroidism and ophthalmopathy. As regards this clonotype: As yet, its antigen is unknown.

General study results and limits: A model using 13 V-J features told ophthalmopathy apart from stable hyperthyroidism.

Lactation, pregnancy, other autoimmune disease or uncontrolled infection led to exclusion of patients. The TCR beta CDR3 regions underwent amplification using RNA transcripts as the source. A first-round RT-PCR of the TCR CDR3 used the HTBI primer set. TCRdb independently ran MiXCR on the multiplex PCR reads; one entry per CDR3 protein. The table shows under 250,000 distinct CDR3 sequences, with 15% to 20% occurring only once. Deletions cut 3 bases from V and 0 bases from J, with 15 bases between. CDR3 length: 16 amino acids. Germline-derived CDR1 and CDR2 are LNHDA and SQIVND (reference sequence). Sequenced: blood. The receptor was isolated from a man between 45 and 60 years old with Graves' hyperthyroidism. The chain recombines TRBV19 with TRBJ2-7, with D possibly being TRBD1 (5 bases). The CDR3 reads CASSISVRQHSYEQYF. CDR3 nucleotides: TGTGCCAGTAGTATTAGTGTTCGACAGCACTCCTACGAGCAGTACTTC.